This T cell receptor (beta chain) is from a study of cytomegalovirus exposure and HLA in healthy donors. Study summary: There were some 81 million unique TCRs (from HLA-typed donors) in an early data release. Findings and caveats of the study: Later analysis identified a missense DCLRE1C variant that was linked to TCR beta V- and J-gene trimming. Certain indistinguishable V segments, among them TRBV6-2 and TRBV6-3, were excluded.

In regard to this clone: Antigen specificity is unknown.

A multiplex PCR was run with 60 Vbeta primers and 13 Jbeta primers. Libraries were prepared by immunoSEQ multiplex PCR; TCRdb keeps only in-frame clonotypes and omits some of them. This sample has some 120,000 clones, with under 85% found just once. Trimming removed 6 bases from V and 8 bases from J; junction bases left unmatched: 10. Looked up from germline, CDR1 is SGDLS and CDR2 is YYNGEE. This CDR3 is built from 15 residues. This chain uses TRBV9 with TRBJ2-3, with 12 bases aligning to TRBD1. This sequence originates from a man aged 30 to 45 in good health and CMV-seronegative. Sequenced input: PBMCs. CDR3 nucleotides: TGTGCCAGCACAGCCGGGACAGGGGGCGCGGCTACGCAGTATTTT. Translation gives CASTAGTGGAATQYF.